Shown below are 5 T cell receptor beta chains from a single sample sequenced in a study of cytomegalovirus exposure and HLA in healthy donors. The method was immunoSEQ multiplex PCR; TCRdb's version includes in-frame clones alone and lacks a portion of them. The data contain about 330,000 clones, around 90% of them singletons. Sequenced sample: PBMCs. All receptors come from a woman in her thirties in good health and CMV-seropositive.

The rearrangement uses TRBV13 and TRBJ1-2, with TRBD1 matching 8 bases. CDR1 PRHDT and CDR2 FYEKMQ come from the germline V gene (reference sequence). The J segment lost 4 bases and the V segment lost 5 bases, leaving 3 bases of the junction unmatched. The CDR3 has 13 residues. DNA of the CDR3: TGTGCCAGCAGCGTCGGACAGGGCTATGGCTACACCTTC. Translated, it gives CASSVGQGYGYTF.

This chain connects TRBV18 to TRBJ2-1; D might be TRBD2 (6 bases). Trimming removed 4 bases from V and 5 bases from J, with 9 bases in between. CDR3 length: 13 residues. From germline, CDR1 is KGHSH and CDR2 LQKENI. DNA for the CDR3: TGTGCCAGCTCACGCGGACTAAACAATGAGCAGTTCTTC. This encodes CASSRGLNNEQFF. The full variable domain, rest sourced from reference TRBV18 and TRBJ2-1, is NAGVMQNPRHLVRRRGQEARLRCSPMKGHSHVYWYRQLPEEGLKFMVYLQKENIIDESGMPKERFSAEFPKEGPSILRIQQVVRGDSAAYFCASSRGLNNEQFFGPGTRLTVL.

Remarks on this clone: In the same sample, other DNA sequences code for this CDR3. The chain is built from TRBV5-6 and TRBJ2-1; possible D gene TRBD2, 5 bases. With 0 bases removed from V and 6 bases from J, the gap between germline ends came to 7 bases. In germline, CDR1 is SGHDT, CDR2 YYEEEE. CDR3 length equals 13 residues. The CDR3 DNA reads TGTGCCAGCAGCTTGGGACGGGGCAATGAGCAGTTCTTC. Amino acid sequence: CASSLGRGNEQFF.

The CDR3 nucleotides are TGTGCCAGTAAGACGGTCCTTAGCGTGGCCTACGAGCAGTACTTC. This encodes CASKTVLSVAYEQYF. The rearrangement uses TRBV28 and TRBJ2-7, with a weak D call TRBD2 (5 bases). V was shortened by 9 bases and J by 2 bases, with 20 bases between the two germline ends. The CDR3 spans 15 residues. CDR1 is MDHEN and CDR2 is SYDVKM in the germline V gene. Using reference TRBV28 and TRBJ2-7 for the parts outside the CDR3, the full variable domain is DVKVTQSSRYLVKRTGEKVFLECVQDMDHENMFWYRQDPGLGLRLIYFSYDVKMKEKGDIPEGYSVSREKKERFSLILESASTNQTSMYLCASKTVLSVAYEQYFGPGTRLTVT.

This chain joins TRBV27 and TRBJ2-3, with 7 bases that match TRBD2. The CDR3 sequence is 15 residues long. Per germline, CDR1 MNHEY and CDR2 SMNVEV (reference sequence). The V gene end was trimmed by 5 bases and the J gene end by 0 bases; junction bases not matched to a gene: 5. CDR3 sequence reads: CASSLQRGSTDTQYF. The CDR3 DNA sequence: TGTGCCAGCAGTCTGCAGCGGGGTAGCACAGATACGCAGTATTTT.